Presented here are 10 T cell receptor beta chains from one specimen sequenced in a study of response to subunit inactivated influenza vaccine. TCRdb fed the RT-PCR reads into MiXCR, producing one record per CDR3 protein. The sample includes approximately 700,000 distinct CDR3 sequences, roughly 13% of them seen just once. The sample was PBMCs from blood, taken around 15 days before vaccination. These receptors all stem from a man between 45 and 60 years old who received an inactivated influenza vaccine.

The chain carries TRBV15 and TRBJ2-1, with 7 bases lining up with TRBD2. The germline CDR1 and CDR2 sequences are LNHNV and YYDKDF (reference sequence). V lost 0 bases and J lost 2; bases outside the gene matches: 4. The CDR3 loop spans 16 amino acids. The CDR3 DNA reads TGTGCCACCAGCAGAGAGGCTAGCGGACCCTACAATGAGCAGTTCTTC. It translates to CATSREASGPYNEQFF.

Many counts were recorded for this clonotype. The CDR3, as DNA: TGTGCCAGCAGTTGGAACAGGGCTGGCTACACCTTC. This sequence encodes CASSWNRAGYTF. The J gene is TRBJ1-2, the V gene TRBV12-3 or TRBV12-4; tentatively, D is TRBD1 (6 bases). The CDR3 covers 12 residues. Trimming stripped 4 bases from V and 7 bases from J, with 10 bases between.

Only a few counts were recorded for this clonotype. This chain links TRBV20-1 with TRBJ2-7; 9 nucleotides line up with TRBD1. The ends lost 5 bases at V and 5 bases at J; junction bases unmatched: 1. The CDR3 runs 11 residues. Germline V lookup: CDR1 DFQATT, CDR2 SNEGSKA (reference sequence). Here the CDR3 reads CSAGQGNEQYF. CDR3 in DNA: TGCAGTGCTGGACAGGGGAACGAGCAGTACTTC.

This clonotype has a handful of counts. The J gene is TRBJ2-1, the V gene TRBV20-1; TRBD2 is a possible D gene (5 bases). The V gene's germline CDR1 is DFQATT and CDR2 SNEGSKA (reference sequence). V was clipped by 3 bases and J by 5 bases, with 11 bases between them. The CDR3 is made up of 13 amino acids. The CDR3 region is CSARGQRHNEQFF. CDR3 nucleotide sequence: TGCAGTGCTAGGGGTCAGCGGCACAATGAGCAGTTCTTC.

The V and J genes are TRBV5-1 and TRBJ2-5, with D possibly TRBD1 on 5 matching bases. This CDR3 is built from 14 residues. Trimming pared 6 bases from V and 5 bases from J, leaving 17 bases between. CDR1 is SGHRS and CDR2 is YFSETQ in the germline V gene. CDR3: CASTLGQGVETQYF. CDR3 bases: TGCGCCAGCACCCTGGGGCAGGGCGTCGAGACCCAGTACTTC.

This clonotype appeared a few times. The gene calls are TRBV29-1 and TRBJ2-3; 7 nucleotides agree with TRBD2. Germline CDR1 SQVTM, CDR2 ANQGSEA. After removal of 3 bases from V and 5 bases from J, the junction contained 8 bases not matched to a gene. The CDR3 contains 14 residues. The CDR3 DNA follows: TGCAGCGTTGATGCAGGAGGGAGGGGAGATACGCAGTATTTT. Translating it yields CSVDAGGRGDTQYF.

The chain uses TRBV10-3 and TRBJ2-5; no reliable D call. Per the germline V gene, CDR1 is ENHRY and CDR2 is SYGVKD. This CDR3 contains 13 residues. V was trimmed by 3 bases and J by 0 bases, leaving 5 bases between them. The CDR3 sequence: CAISDAHQETQYF. The CDR3 nucleotides read TGTGCCATCAGTGACGCCCACCAAGAGACCCAGTACTTC.

The chain carries TRBV4-2 and TRBJ2-1; the match to TRBD1 covers 10 bases. This CDR3 spans 19 amino acids. Germline V lookup: CDR1 LGHNA, CDR2 YNFKEQ. Germline trimming cut 0 bases from V and 0 bases from J; bases unmatched to any gene: 8. CDR3 protein: CASSQEPGQGIGSYNEQFF. In nucleotides, the CDR3 is TGTGCCAGCAGCCAAGAACCGGGACAGGGGATTGGCTCCTACAATGAGCAGTTCTTC.

In this sample, this clonotype turned up a few times. The rearrangement joins TRBV7-2 to TRBJ2-1; 7 nucleotides line up with TRBD2. Germline-derived CDR1 and CDR2 are SGHTA and FQGNSA. The CDR3 runs to 13 residues. V gave up 4 bases and J gave up 9 bases; unmatched junction bases: 6. The chain's CDR3 is CASSSWGGIEQFF. The CDR3 DNA reads as TGTGCCAGCAGCTCCTGGGGGGGGATTGAGCAGTTCTTC. The full variable domain, its missing parts supplied by reference TRBV7-2 and TRBJ2-1, is GAGVSQSPSNKVTEKGKDVELRCDPISGHTALYWYRQSLGQGLEFLIYFQGNSAPDKSGLPSDRFSAERTGGSVSTLTIQRTQQEDSAVYLCASSSWGGIEQFFGPGTRLTVL.

This clonotype was observed a handful of times. The CDR3 coding sequence is TGTGCCAGCAGCTTAGTTCCGGGTACAGAGACCCAGTACTTC. Translated, it gives CASSLVPGTETQYF. The V gene is TRBV7-2, the J gene TRBJ2-5; D is unclear. V lost 1 base and J 4 bases, leaving 10 bases between the germline ends. Germline V CDR1 and CDR2: SGHTA, FQGNSA. The CDR3 loop spans 14 amino acids.